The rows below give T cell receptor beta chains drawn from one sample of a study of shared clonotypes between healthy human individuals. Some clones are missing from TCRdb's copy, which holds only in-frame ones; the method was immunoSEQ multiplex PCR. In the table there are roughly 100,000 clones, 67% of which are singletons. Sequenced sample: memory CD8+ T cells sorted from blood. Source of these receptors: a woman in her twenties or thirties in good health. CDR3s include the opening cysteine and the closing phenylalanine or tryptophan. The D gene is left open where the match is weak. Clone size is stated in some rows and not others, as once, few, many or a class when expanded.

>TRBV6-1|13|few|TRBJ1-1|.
CASSQTGNTEAFF
TGTGCCAGCAGCCAGACAGGGAACACTGAAGCTTTCTTT
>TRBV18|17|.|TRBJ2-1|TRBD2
CASSRVSGKSSYNEQFF
TGTGCCAGCTCACGCGTTAGCGGGAAAAGCTCCTACAATGAGCAGTTCTTC
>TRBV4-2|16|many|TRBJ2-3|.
CASSSTGGSGPDTQYF
TGTGCCAGCAGCTCAACGGGTGGATCAGGGCCAGATACGCAGTATTTT
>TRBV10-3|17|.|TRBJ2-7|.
CAISPIGKRTAPYEQYF
TGTGCCATCAGCCCAATTGGGAAGCGGACGGCCCCGTACGAGCAGTACTTC
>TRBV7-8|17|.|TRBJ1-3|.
CASSLAGGLRSGNTIYF
TGTGCCAGCAGCTTAGCGGGGGGTCTCCGTTCCGGAAACACCATATATTTT
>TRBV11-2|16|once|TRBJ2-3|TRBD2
CASSLVSGRGADTQYF
TGTGCCAGCAGCTTAGTGAGCGGGAGGGGGGCAGATACGCAGTATTTT
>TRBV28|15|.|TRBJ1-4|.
CASSWALSHNEKLFF
TGTGCCAGCAGTTGGGCCCTTTCGCATAATGAAAAACTGTTTTTT
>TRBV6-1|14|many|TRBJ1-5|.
CASSGGDFSQPQHF
TGTGCCAGCAGTGGAGGAGACTTTAGCCAGCCCCAGCATTTT
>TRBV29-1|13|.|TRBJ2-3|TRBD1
CSTDRANTDTQYF
TGCAGCACTGACAGGGCCAACACAGATACGCAGTATTTT
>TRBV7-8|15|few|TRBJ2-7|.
CASSPAAGYSYEQYF
TGTGCCAGCAGCCCAGCGGCGGGTTACTCCTACGAGCAGTACTTC
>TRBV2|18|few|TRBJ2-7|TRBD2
CASSETNGLAGGSYEQYF
TGTGCCAGCAGTGAAACAAACGGACTAGCGGGAGGTTCCTACGAGCAGTACTTC
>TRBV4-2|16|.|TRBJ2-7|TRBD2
CASSQDPTSGSNEQYF
TGTGCTAGCAGCCAAGACCCGACCAGCGGGAGCAACGAGCAGTACTTC
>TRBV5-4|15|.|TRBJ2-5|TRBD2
CASSPLAGVGETQYF
TGTGCCAGCAGCCCTCTAGCGGGAGTTGGGGAGACCCAGTACTTC
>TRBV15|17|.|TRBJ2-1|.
CATSRDGQASFYNEQFF
TGTGCCACCAGCAGGGACGGACAAGCCTCGTTCTACAATGAGCAGTTCTTC
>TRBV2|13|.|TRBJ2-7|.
CASSSGVPYEQYF
TGTGCCAGCAGTTCCGGGGTGCCCTACGAGCAGTACTTC
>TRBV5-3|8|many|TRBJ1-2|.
CARGRVTF
TGTGCCAGGGGACGAGTCACCTTC
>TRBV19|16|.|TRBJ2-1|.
CASSIRPGAAYNEQFF
TGTGCCAGTAGTATAAGGCCGGGGGCGGCCTACAATGAGCAGTTCTTC
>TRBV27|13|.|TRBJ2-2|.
CASSYRATGELFF
TGTGCCAGCAGTTACAGGGCGACCGGGGAGCTGTTTTTT
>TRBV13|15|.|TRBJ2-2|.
CASSLARDLAGELFF
TGTGCCAGCAGCTTAGCCAGGGACTTAGCCGGGGAGCTGTTTTTT
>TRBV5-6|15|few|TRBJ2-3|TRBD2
CASSFSTSGSNTQYF
TGTGCCAGCAGCTTTTCGACTAGCGGGAGTAATACGCAGTATTTT
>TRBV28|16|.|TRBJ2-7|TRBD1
CASSLDRQGGNYEQYF
TGTGCCAGCAGTTTGGATCGGCAAGGGGGCAACTACGAGCAGTACTTC
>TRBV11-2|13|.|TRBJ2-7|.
CASSLGNNYEQYF
TGTGCCAGCAGCTTAGGCAATAACTACGAGCAGTACTTC
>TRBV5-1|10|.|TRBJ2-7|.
CASSLSDRRF
TGCGCCAGCAGCTTATCCGACCGGAGGTTC
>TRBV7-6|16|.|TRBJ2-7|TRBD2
CASSLGLAGGSYEQYF
TGTGCCAGCAGCTTAGGACTAGCGGGCGGCTCCTACGAGCAGTACTTC
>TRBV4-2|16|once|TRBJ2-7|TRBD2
CASSSSQTSGSLVQYF
TGTGCCAGCAGCTCCAGCCAGACTAGCGGGAGTCTTGTGCAGTACTTC
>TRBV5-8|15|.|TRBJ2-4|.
CASSLWGEAKNIQYF
TGTGCCAGCAGCTTGTGGGGGGAAGCCAAAAACATTCAGTACTTC
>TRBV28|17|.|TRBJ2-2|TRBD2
CASSLSGTSGSTGELFF
TGTGCCAGCAGTTTATCCGGGACTAGCGGGAGCACCGGGGAGCTGTTTTTT
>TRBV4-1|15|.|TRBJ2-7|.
CASSHDGESSYEQYF
TGCGCCAGCAGCCATGACGGAGAGAGCTCCTACGAGCAGTACTTC
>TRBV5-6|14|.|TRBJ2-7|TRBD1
CASSEDRGAYEQYF
TGTGCCAGCAGCGAAGACAGGGGGGCCTACGAGCAGTACTTC
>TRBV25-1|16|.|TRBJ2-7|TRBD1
CASSDKGDRGWNEQYF
TGTGCCAGCAGTGACAAGGGGGACAGGGGTTGGAACGAGCAGTACTTC
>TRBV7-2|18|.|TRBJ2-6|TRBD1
CASSSSGTGYSGANVLTF
TGTGCCAGCAGCTCATCCGGGACAGGATACTCTGGGGCCAACGTCCTGACTTTC
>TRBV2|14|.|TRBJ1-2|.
CASRDPGGGYGYTF
TGTGCCAGCAGGGACCCTGGGGGTGGCTATGGCTACACCTTC
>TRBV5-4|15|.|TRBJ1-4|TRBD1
CASSLGDRFGEKLFF
TGTGCCAGCAGCTTGGGGGACAGGTTTGGGGAAAAACTGTTTTTT
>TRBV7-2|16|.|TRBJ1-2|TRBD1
CASSFTIDRGLRGYTF
TGTGCCAGCAGCTTTACTATCGACAGGGGGCTTCGAGGCTACACCTTC
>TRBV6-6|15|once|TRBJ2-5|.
CASRPLGDSGETQYF
TGTGCCAGCAGACCACTCGGGGATAGCGGCGAGACCCAGTACTTC
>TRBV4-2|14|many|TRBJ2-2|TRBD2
CASRGGSDTGELFF
TGTGCCAGCAGAGGCGGGAGCGACACCGGGGAGCTGTTTTTT
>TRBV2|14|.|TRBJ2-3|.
CASSEAEAEDTQYF
TGTGCCAGCAGTGAAGCGGAAGCGGAAGATACGCAGTATTTT
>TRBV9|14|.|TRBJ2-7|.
CASSVGGGSDEQYF
TGTGCCAGCAGCGTAGGTGGGGGATCGGACGAGCAGTACTTC
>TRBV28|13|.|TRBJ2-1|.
CASSLGAVAEQFF
TGTGCCAGCAGTTTAGGCGCGGTGGCTGAGCAGTTCTTC
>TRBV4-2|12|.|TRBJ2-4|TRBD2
CASSPSGNIQYF
TGTGCCAGCAGCCCTAGCGGTAACATTCAGTACTTC